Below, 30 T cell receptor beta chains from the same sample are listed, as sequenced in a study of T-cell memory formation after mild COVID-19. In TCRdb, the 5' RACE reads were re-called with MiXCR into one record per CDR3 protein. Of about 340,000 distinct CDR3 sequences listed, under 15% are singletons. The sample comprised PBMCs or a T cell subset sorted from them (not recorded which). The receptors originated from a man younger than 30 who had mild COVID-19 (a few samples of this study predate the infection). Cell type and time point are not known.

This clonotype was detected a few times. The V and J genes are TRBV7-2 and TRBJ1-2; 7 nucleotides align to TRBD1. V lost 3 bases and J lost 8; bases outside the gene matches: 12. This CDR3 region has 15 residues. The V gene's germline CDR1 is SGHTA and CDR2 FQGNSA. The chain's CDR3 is CASSFREGALGGYTF. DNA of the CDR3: TGTGCCAGCAGCTTTAGGGAGGGGGCGCTGGGGGGCTACACCTTC.

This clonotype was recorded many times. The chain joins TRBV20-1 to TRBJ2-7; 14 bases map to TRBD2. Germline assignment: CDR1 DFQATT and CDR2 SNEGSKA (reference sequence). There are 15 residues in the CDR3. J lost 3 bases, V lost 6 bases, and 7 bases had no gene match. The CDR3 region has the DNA TGCAGTGCCCCCAGGACTAGCGGGGGGTACTACGAGCAGTACGTC. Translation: CSAPRTSGGYYEQYV.

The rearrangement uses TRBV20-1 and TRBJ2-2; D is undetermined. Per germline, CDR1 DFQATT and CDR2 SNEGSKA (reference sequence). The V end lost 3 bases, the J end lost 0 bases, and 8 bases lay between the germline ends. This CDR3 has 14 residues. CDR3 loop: CSARARPNTGELFF. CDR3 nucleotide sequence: TGCAGTGCTAGGGCGCGTCCGAACACCGGGGAGCTGTTTTTT.

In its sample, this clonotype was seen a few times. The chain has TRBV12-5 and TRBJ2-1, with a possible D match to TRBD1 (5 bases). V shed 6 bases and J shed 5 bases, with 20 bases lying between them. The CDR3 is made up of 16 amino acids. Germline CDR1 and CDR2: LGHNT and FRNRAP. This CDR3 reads CASGPPSVPDNNEQFF. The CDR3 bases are TGTGCTAGTGGCCCGCCATCGGTCCCGGACAACAATGAGCAGTTCTTC.

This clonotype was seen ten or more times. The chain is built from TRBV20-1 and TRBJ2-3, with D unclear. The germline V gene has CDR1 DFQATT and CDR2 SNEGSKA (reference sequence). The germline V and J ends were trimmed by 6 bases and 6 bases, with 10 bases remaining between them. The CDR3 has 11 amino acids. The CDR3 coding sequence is TGCAGTGCGACCCGACGGGATACGCAGTATTTT. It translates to CSATRRDTQYF.

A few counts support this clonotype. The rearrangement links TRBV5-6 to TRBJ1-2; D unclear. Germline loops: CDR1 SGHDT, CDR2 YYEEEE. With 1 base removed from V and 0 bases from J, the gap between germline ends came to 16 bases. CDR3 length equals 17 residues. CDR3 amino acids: CASSLWPGTTTNYGYTF. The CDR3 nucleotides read TGTGCCAGCAGCTTGTGGCCGGGAACCACGACTAACTATGGCTACACCTTC.

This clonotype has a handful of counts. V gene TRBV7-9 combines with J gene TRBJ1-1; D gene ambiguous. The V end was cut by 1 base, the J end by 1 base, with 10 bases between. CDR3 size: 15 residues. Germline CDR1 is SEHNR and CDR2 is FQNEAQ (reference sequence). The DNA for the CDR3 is TGTGCCAGCAGCTTAGTAGGAGGGTGGAACACTGAAGCTTTCTTT. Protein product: CASSLVGGWNTEAFF.

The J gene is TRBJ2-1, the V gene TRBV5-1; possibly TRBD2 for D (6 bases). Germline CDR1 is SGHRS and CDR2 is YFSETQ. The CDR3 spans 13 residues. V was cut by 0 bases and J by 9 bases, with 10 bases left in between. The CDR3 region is CASSLDWGGEQFF. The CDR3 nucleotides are TGCGCCAGCAGCTTGGATTGGGGAGGTGAGCAGTTCTTC.

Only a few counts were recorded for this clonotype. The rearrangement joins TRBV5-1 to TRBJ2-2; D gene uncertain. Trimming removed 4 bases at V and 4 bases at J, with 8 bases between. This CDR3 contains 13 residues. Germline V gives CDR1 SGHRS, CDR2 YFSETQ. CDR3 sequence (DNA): TGCGCCAGCAGCACACAGTTCACCGGGGAGCTGTTTTTT. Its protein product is CASSTQFTGELFF.

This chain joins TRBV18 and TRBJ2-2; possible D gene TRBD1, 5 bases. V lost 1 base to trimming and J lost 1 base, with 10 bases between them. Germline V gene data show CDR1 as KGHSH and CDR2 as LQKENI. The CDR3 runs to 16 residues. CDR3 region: CASSPRSQGNTGELFF. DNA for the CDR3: TGTGCCAGCTCACCACGTAGCCAGGGGAACACCGGGGAGCTGTTTTTT.

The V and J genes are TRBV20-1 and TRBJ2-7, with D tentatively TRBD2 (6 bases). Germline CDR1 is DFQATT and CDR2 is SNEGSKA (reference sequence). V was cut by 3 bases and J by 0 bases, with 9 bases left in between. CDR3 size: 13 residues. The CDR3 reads CSASDGSSYEQYV. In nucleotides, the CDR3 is TGCAGTGCTAGTGACGGGAGCTCCTACGAGCAGTACGTC.

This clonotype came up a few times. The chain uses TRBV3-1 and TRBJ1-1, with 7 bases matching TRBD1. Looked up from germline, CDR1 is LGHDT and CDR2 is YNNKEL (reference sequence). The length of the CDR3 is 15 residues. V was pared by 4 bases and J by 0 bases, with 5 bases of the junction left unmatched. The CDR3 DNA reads TGTGCCAGCAGCCCACCGGACAGGATGAACACTGAAGCTTTCTTT. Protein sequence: CASSPPDRMNTEAFF. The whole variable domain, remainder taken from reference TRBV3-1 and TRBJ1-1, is DTAVSQTPKYLVTQMGNDKSIKCEQNLGHDTMYWYKQDSKKFLKIMFSYNNKELIINETVPNRFSPKSPDKAHLNLHINSLELGDSAVYFCASSPPDRMNTEAFFGQGTRLTVV.

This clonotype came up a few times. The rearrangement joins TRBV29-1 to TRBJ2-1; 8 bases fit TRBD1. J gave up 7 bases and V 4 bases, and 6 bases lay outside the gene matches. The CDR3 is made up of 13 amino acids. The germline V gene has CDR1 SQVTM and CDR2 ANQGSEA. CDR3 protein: CSVGRQGRNEQFF. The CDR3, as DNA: TGCAGCGTTGGGAGACAGGGGAGGAATGAGCAGTTCTTC.

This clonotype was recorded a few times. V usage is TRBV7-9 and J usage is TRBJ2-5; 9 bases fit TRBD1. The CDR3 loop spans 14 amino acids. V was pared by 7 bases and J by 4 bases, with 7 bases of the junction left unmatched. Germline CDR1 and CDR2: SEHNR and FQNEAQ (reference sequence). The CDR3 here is CASKPGQGRETQYF. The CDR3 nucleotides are TGTGCCAGCAAGCCGGGACAGGGTAGAGAGACCCAGTACTTC.

This CDR3 reads CATTGGSMSYTF. The CDR3 DNA is TGTGCCACCACAGGGGGCTCAATGAGCTACACCTTC. This chain uses TRBV6-1 with TRBJ1-2; the match to TRBD1 covers 9 bases. Trimming took 10 bases from V and 9 from J; bases not matched to a gene: 9. Germline V gene lookup returns CDR1 MNHNS and CDR2 SASEGT. The CDR3 is 12 amino acids.

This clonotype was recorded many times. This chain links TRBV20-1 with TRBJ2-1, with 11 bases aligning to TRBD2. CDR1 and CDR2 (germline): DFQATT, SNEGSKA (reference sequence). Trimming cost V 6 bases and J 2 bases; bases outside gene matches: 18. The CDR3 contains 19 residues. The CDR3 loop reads CSAVVAGGPGIIAYNEQFF. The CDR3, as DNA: TGCAGTGCCGTAGTAGCGGGGGGGCCTGGAATAATTGCCTACAATGAGCAGTTCTTC.

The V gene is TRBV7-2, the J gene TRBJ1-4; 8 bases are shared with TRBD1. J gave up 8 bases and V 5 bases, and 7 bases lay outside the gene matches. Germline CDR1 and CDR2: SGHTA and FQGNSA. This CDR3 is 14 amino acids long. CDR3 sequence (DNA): TGTGCCAGCAGCGAAGGACAGGGAGGGGAAAAACTGTTTTTT. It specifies CASSEGQGGEKLFF. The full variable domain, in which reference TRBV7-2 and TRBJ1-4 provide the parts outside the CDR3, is GAGVSQSPSNKVTEKGKDVELRCDPISGHTALYWYRQSLGQGLEFLIYFQGNSAPDKSGLPSDRFSAERTGGSVSTLTIQRTQQEDSAVYLCASSEGQGGEKLFFGSGTQLSVL.

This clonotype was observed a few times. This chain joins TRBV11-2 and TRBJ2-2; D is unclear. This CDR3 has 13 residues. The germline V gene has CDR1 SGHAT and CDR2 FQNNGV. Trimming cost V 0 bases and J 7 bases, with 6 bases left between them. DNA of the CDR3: TGTGCCAGCAGCTTAGAGGGTGACGGGGAGCTGTTTTTT. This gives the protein CASSLEGDGELFF.

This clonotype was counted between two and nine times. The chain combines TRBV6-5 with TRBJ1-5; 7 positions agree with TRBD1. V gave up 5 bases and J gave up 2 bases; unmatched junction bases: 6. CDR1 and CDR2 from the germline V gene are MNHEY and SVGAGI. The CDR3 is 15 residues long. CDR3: CASSPGQVGNQPQHF. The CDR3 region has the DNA TGTGCCAGCAGTCCAGGACAGGTCGGCAATCAGCCCCAGCATTTT.

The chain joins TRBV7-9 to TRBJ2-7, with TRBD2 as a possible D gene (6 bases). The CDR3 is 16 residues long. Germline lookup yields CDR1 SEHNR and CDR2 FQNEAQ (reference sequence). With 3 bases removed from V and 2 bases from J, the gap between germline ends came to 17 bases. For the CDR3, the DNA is TGTGCCAGCAGCTTGGTTTGGGGGGTATCCACCTACGAGCAGTACTTC. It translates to CASSLVWGVSTYEQYF.

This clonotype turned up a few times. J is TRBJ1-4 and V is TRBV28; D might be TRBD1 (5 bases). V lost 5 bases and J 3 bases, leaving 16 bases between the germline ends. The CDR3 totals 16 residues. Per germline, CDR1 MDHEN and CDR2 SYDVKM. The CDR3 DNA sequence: TGTGCCAGCAGTCCCCACCCCGGGGCAGCTAATGAAAAACTGTTTTTT. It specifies CASSPHPGAANEKLFF.

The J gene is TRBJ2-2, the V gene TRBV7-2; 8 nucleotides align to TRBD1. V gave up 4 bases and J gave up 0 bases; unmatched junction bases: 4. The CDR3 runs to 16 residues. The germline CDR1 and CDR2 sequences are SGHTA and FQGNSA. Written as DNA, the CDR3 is TGTGCCAGCAGCTACCGGGACAGGCCGAACACCGGGGAGCTGTTTTTT. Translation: CASSYRDRPNTGELFF. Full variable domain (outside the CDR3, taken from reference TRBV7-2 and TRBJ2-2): GAGVSQSPSNKVTEKGKDVELRCDPISGHTALYWYRQSLGQGLEFLIYFQGNSAPDKSGLPSDRFSAERTGGSVSTLTIQRTQQEDSAVYLCASSYRDRPNTGELFFGEGSRLTVL.

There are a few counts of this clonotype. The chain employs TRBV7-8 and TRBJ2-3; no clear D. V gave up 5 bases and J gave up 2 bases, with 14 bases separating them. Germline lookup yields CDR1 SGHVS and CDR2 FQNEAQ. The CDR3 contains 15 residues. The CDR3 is CASSLGRVPTDTQYF. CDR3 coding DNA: TGTGCCAGCAGCCTCGGTAGGGTCCCCACAGATACGCAGTATTTT.

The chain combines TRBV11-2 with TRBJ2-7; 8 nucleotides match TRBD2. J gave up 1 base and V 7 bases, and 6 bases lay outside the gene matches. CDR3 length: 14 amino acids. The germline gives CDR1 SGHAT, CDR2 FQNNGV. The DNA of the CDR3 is TGTGCCAGCAACACGACGGGGGGGTCCTACGAGCAGTACGTC. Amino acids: CASNTTGGSYEQYV.

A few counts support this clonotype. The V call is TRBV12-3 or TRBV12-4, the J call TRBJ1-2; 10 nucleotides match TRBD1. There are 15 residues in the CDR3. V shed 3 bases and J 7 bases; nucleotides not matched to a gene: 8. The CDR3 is CASSFRDRGYSGYTF. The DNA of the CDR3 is TGTGCCAGCAGTTTCCGGGACAGGGGATATAGTGGCTACACCTTC.

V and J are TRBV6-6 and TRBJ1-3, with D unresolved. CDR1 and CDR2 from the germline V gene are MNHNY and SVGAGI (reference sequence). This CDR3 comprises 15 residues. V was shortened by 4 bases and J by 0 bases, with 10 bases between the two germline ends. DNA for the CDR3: TGTGCCAGCAGTTTCAGGAGTTCCTCTGGAAACACCATATATTTT. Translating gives CASSFRSSSGNTIYF.

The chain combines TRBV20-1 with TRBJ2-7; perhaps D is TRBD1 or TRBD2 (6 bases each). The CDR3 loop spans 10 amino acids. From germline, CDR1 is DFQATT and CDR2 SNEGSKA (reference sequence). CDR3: CRSGAGEQYV. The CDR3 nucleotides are TGCAGATCGGGGGCCGGGGAGCAGTACGTC.

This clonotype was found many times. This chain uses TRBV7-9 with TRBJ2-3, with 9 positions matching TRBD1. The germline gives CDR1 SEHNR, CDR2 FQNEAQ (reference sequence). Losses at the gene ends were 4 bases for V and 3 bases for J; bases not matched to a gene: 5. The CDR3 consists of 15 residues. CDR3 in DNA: TGTGCCAGCAGCTCAAGGACAGGGGAGACAGATACGCAGTATTTT. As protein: CASSSRTGETDTQYF.

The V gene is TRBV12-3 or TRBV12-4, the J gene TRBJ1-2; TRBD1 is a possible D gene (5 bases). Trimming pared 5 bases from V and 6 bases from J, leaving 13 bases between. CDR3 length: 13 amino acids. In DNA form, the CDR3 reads TGTGCCAGCAGTCTGACTCAGACAGATGGCTACACCTTC. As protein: CASSLTQTDGYTF.

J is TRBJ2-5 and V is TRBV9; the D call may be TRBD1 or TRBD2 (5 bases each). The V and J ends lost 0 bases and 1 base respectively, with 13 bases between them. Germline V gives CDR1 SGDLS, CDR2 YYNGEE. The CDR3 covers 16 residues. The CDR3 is CASSVDETGGQETQYF. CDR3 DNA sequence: TGTGCCAGCAGCGTAGACGAAACAGGAGGCCAAGAGACCCAGTACTTC.